This is a list of T cell receptor beta chains from one sample in a study of response to subunit inactivated influenza vaccine. TCRdb processed the RT-PCR reads anew with MiXCR; each CDR3 protein has one entry. Of about 190,000 distinct CDR3 sequences in the sample, under 15% were seen once. The starting material was CD8+ T cells sorted from PBMCs, obtained 5 to 6 days after vaccination. All receptors come from a man aged 50 to 60 who received an inactivated influenza vaccine. CDR3s include the opening cysteine and the closing phenylalanine or tryptophan. Fields, in order: V gene, J gene, clone size, D gene, CDR3 DNA, CDR3 protein. The D gene is left open where the match is weak. Part of the rows lack a size; the others show once, few, many or a class for expanded clones.

TRBV6-5	TRBJ1-6	-	-	TGTGCCAGCAGTTACACCACCCTCGGTTTGCCCCTCCACTTT	CASSYTTLGLPLHF
TRBV7-9	TRBJ1-1	-	-	TGTGCCAGCAGCCCGTCTACAGGGTCCTTCACTGAAGCTTTCTTT	CASSPSTGSFTEAFF
TRBV12-3/TRBV12-4	TRBJ2-3	-	-	TGTGCCAGCAGTACCGTACAGGGTAGCACAGATACGCAGTATTTT	CASSTVQGSTDTQYF
TRBV7-7	TRBJ2-5	-	-	TGTGCTAGCAGCTTAGGTGGGAGTCTAGGGGAGACCCAGTACTTC	CASSLGGSLGETQYF
TRBV6-2/TRBV6-3	TRBJ1-2	-	-	TGTGCCAGCAGTTACACGATCAGGGATCCTAACTATGGCTACACCTTC	CASSYTIRDPNYGYTF
TRBV7-2	TRBJ2-1	-	TRBD1	TGTGCCAGCAGCTTAGTGGGACAGGGGGGGGACAATGAGCAGTTCTTC	CASSLVGQGGDNEQFF
TRBV7-9	TRBJ1-1	many	TRBD1	TGTGCCAGCACCTTTACCAGGGGGGACACTGAAGCTTTCTTT	CASTFTRGDTEAFF
TRBV5-1	TRBJ2-1	-	TRBD1	TGCGCCAGCAGCTTGGCGGACAGGCTCCACAATGAGCAGTTCTTC	CASSLADRLHNEQFF
TRBV5-1	TRBJ2-3	many	TRBD2	TGCGCCAGCAGCCCTACTAGCGGCCCCACAGATACGCAGTATTTT	CASSPTSGPTDTQYF
TRBV28	TRBJ2-2	-	TRBD2	TGTGCCAGCAGTTTAGCCCGCGGGGGGCGGAACACCGGGGAGCTGTTTTTT	CASSLARGGRNTGELFF
TRBV7-9	TRBJ2-3	-	TRBD2	TGTGCCAGCAGCTTTGTAGCGGGTTACACAGATACGCAGTATTTT	CASSFVAGYTDTQYF
TRBV27	TRBJ2-7	few	-	TGTGCCAGCAGTCAAATGGGGGGGCACGAGCAGTACTTC	CASSQMGGHEQYF
TRBV28	TRBJ2-1	-	TRBD2	TGTGCCAGCAGTTTTGGGAGGGAAGAGTTCTTC	CASSFGREEFF
TRBV20-1	TRBJ2-1	-	-	TGCAGTGCCGCCCTTAGCGGATACAATGAGCAGTTCTTC	CSAALSGYNEQFF
TRBV15	TRBJ2-1	-	TRBD2	TGTGCCACCAGCAGAGAGTGGACTAGCGGGGGTCCCGAGGCGGATGAGCAGTTCTTC	CATSREWTSGGPEADEQFF
TRBV13	TRBJ2-1	-	TRBD2	TGTGCCAGCAGCACCTTTAATAGCGGGGGCCTAAATGAGCAGTTCTTC	CASSTFNSGGLNEQFF
TRBV7-9	TRBJ1-3	-	-	TGTGCCGTGGGGAACTCTGGAAACACCATATATTTT	CAVGNSGNTIYF
TRBV9	TRBJ2-3	few	TRBD1	TGTGCCAGCAGCGCCAGACAGGGGCGAAATACGCAGTATTTT	CASSARQGRNTQYF
TRBV7-9	TRBJ2-2	-	-	TGTGCCAGCAGCTTAGGCGGAGACACCGGGGAGCTGTTTTTT	CASSLGGDTGELFF
TRBV15	TRBJ1-5	-	-	TGTGCCACCCAGGACAGAGGCGAGTTTGAGAGCAATCAGCCCCAGCATTTT	CATQDRGEFESNQPQHF
TRBV4-2	TRBJ2-1	-	TRBD2	TGTGCCAGCAGCCAAGATAGGACTAGTTGGGCCTACAATGAGCAGTTCTTC	CASSQDRTSWAYNEQFF
TRBV9	TRBJ1-1	many	-	TGTGCCAGCAGCGTAGGGGGTTACACTGAAGCTTTCTTT	CASSVGGYTEAFF
TRBV29-1	TRBJ2-1	-	-	TGCAGCGTTGAATTGGTAGCTTACAATGAGCAGTTCTTC	CSVELVAYNEQFF
TRBV11-2	TRBJ2-1	many	TRBD2	TGTGCCAGCAGCTTAGCAGCGGGAGGTTACAATGAGCAGTTCTTC	CASSLAAGGYNEQFF
TRBV20-1	TRBJ2-1	few	-	TGCAGTGCTAGAGCATATACTAGCAACGAGCAGTTCTTC	CSARAYTSNEQFF
TRBV9	TRBJ2-5	few	-	TGTGCCAGCAGCGTAGAAGGGTTCCCAGAGACCCAGTACTTC	CASSVEGFPETQYF
TRBV4-3	TRBJ2-1	few	-	TGCGCCAGCAGCCAAGATATCGGTAGCGCGACCTACAATGAGCAGTTCTTC	CASSQDIGSATYNEQFF
TRBV6-5	TRBJ1-6	-	-	TGTGCCAGCAGTTACGGGGCCTCGCCCTATTCACCCCTCCACTTT	CASSYGASPYSPLHF
TRBV20-1	TRBJ2-7	few	TRBD1	TGCAGTGCTAGAGTCCGGGACAGGTACTCCTACGAGCAGTACTTC	CSARVRDRYSYEQYF
TRBV7-2	TRBJ2-1	many	-	TGTGCCAGCAGCTTAGCCCTCCATGGGAATGAGCAGTTCTTC	CASSLALHGNEQFF
TRBV9	TRBJ2-2	-	-	TGTGCCAGCAGCGAATCCGGGACAATCACCGGGGAGCTGTTTTTT	CASSESGTITGELFF
TRBV12-3/TRBV12-4	TRBJ2-2	many	-	TGTGCCAGCAGTTTTGGTGGGGAGCTGTTTTTT	CASSFGGELFF
TRBV20-1	TRBJ2-1	few	TRBD1	TGCAGTGCTCGCCGGGACAGAAAGAATGAGCAGTTCTTC	CSARRDRKNEQFF
TRBV27	TRBJ2-2	few	TRBD2	TGTGCCAGCAGTTGGGGGGGTACCGGGGAGCTGTTTTTT	CASSWGGTGELFF
TRBV15	TRBJ1-6	many	-	TGTGCCACCAGCAGAGGAGACCGGGAGGAAGGGGGCTATAATTCACCCCTCCACTTT	CATSRGDREEGGYNSPLHF
TRBV12-3/TRBV12-4	TRBJ2-1	few	-	TGTGCCAGCAGTTTGGTCCTTATGGGTTACAATGAGCAGTTCTTC	CASSLVLMGYNEQFF
TRBV19	TRBJ1-4	-	TRBD1	TGTGCCAGTAGTACCCTCCCGGGACAGGGGACTGAAAAACTGTTTTTT	CASSTLPGQGTEKLFF
TRBV12-3/TRBV12-4	TRBJ2-7	-	-	TGTGCCAGCAGTTTGAGGGTCAGGCCAACCTACGAGCAGTACTTC	CASSLRVRPTYEQYF
TRBV4-1	TRBJ2-7	few	-	TGCGCCAGCAGCCTCGGAGGAGAAGGGGCCTACGAGCAGTACTTC	CASSLGGEGAYEQYF
TRBV4-1	TRBJ1-6	few	-	TGCGCCAGCAGCCAAGATCCCGATCCGGGACCGGTTAATTCACCCCTCCACTTT	CASSQDPDPGPVNSPLHF
TRBV12-3/TRBV12-4	TRBJ2-5	-	TRBD2	TGTGCCAGCAGTCCCTTCGGCGGGGGGCTCCAAGAGACCCAGTACTTC	CASSPFGGGLQETQYF
TRBV4-3	TRBJ2-5	few	TRBD1	TGCGCCAGCAGCCAAGAGATTACGACAGGGGGCGGGACCCAGTACTTC	CASSQEITTGGGTQYF